Listed below are T cell receptor beta chains from one sample, sequenced in a study of shared clonotypes between healthy human individuals. The protocol was immunoSEQ multiplex PCR, while the TCRdb copy is restricted to in-frame clones and leaves out a portion. The sample yields about 1,800,000 clones, about 95% seen once. The sample was naive CD8+ T cells sorted from blood. Receptor source: a man between 18 and 29 years old in good health. CDR3s include the opening cysteine and the closing phenylalanine or tryptophan. Fields, in order: clone size, J gene, V gene, D gene, CDR3 DNA, CDR3 protein. A D gene is named only where the DNA matches it firmly. Size tells how often a clone was seen (once, few, many) or the class of an expanded clone, and some rows leave it out.

clone size: NA; J gene: TRBJ2-1; V gene: TRBV6-6; D gene: NA; CDR3 DNA: TGTGCCAGCAGTTACTTCGGCAATGAGCAGTTCTTC; CDR3 protein: CASSYFGNEQFF
clone size: NA; J gene: TRBJ1-1; V gene: TRBV6-5; D gene: NA; CDR3 DNA: TGTGCCAGCAGTTCTGGGGGAGGGATGCGCACTGAAGCTTTCTTT; CDR3 protein: CASSSGGGMRTEAFF
clone size: NA; J gene: TRBJ1-5; V gene: TRBV5-1; D gene: TRBD1; CDR3 DNA: TGCGCCAGCAGCCTGGGACAGGGTGCCAATCAGCCCCAGCATTTT; CDR3 protein: CASSLGQGANQPQHF
clone size: NA; J gene: TRBJ1-1; V gene: TRBV7-8; D gene: TRBD1; CDR3 DNA: TGTGCCAGCAGCTTAGCACAGGGGGCCACTGAAGCTTTCTTT; CDR3 protein: CASSLAQGATEAFF
clone size: NA; J gene: TRBJ2-7; V gene: TRBV9; D gene: TRBD1; CDR3 DNA: TGTGCCAGCAGCGGACAGGGGTCCTACGAGCAGTACTTC; CDR3 protein: CASSGQGSYEQYF
clone size: NA; J gene: TRBJ1-2; V gene: TRBV6-5; D gene: NA; CDR3 DNA: TGTGCCAGCGGATACGGGAGTCAAGGCGGCTACACCTTC; CDR3 protein: CASGYGSQGGYTF
clone size: NA; J gene: TRBJ2-1; V gene: TRBV7-8; D gene: NA; CDR3 DNA: TGTGCCAGCAGCTTAGCTCATGAGCAGTTCTTC; CDR3 protein: CASSLAHEQFF
clone size: NA; J gene: TRBJ2-7; V gene: TRBV29-1; D gene: NA; CDR3 DNA: TGCAGCGTGGGAGACCTGGGGAGCTACGAGCAGTACTTC; CDR3 protein: CSVGDLGSYEQYF
clone size: once; J gene: TRBJ2-7; V gene: TRBV7-6; D gene: TRBD1; CDR3 DNA: TGTGCCAGCAGCTGGGGACAGACCTACGAGCAGTACTTC; CDR3 protein: CASSWGQTYEQYF
clone size: few; J gene: TRBJ1-2; V gene: TRBV11-2; D gene: NA; CDR3 DNA: TGTGCCAGCAGCTTCGGAACAGGGACCCCTCAATATGGCTACACCTTC; CDR3 protein: CASSFGTGTPQYGYTF
clone size: NA; J gene: TRBJ2-3; V gene: TRBV10-3; D gene: NA; CDR3 DNA: TGTGCCATCAGTGACCAGAGCACAGATACGCAGTATTTT; CDR3 protein: CAISDQSTDTQYF
clone size: NA; J gene: TRBJ2-2; V gene: TRBV11-2; D gene: TRBD2; CDR3 DNA: TGTGCCAGCAGCGCCCATAGCGGGGGAGGCACCGGGGAGCTGTTTTTT; CDR3 protein: CASSAHSGGGTGELFF
clone size: NA; J gene: TRBJ2-2; V gene: TRBV19; D gene: NA; CDR3 DNA: TGTGCCAGTAGTATCCCGGGCAGATGGGACACCGGGGAGCTGTTTTTT; CDR3 protein: CASSIPGRWDTGELFF
clone size: NA; J gene: TRBJ2-7; V gene: TRBV10-3; D gene: TRBD1; CDR3 DNA: TGTGCCATCAGTGGCCTCGACAGGGGAAATTACGAGCAGTACTTC; CDR3 protein: CAISGLDRGNYEQYF
clone size: NA; J gene: TRBJ2-7; V gene: TRBV9; D gene: NA; CDR3 DNA: TGTGCCAGCAGCGACGGATTGACCTACGAGCAGTACTTC; CDR3 protein: CASSDGLTYEQYF
clone size: NA; J gene: TRBJ2-1; V gene: TRBV29-1; D gene: TRBD2; CDR3 DNA: TGCAGCGTTGGGGGACTAGCAAAAGCCTACAATGAGCAGTTCTTC; CDR3 protein: CSVGGLAKAYNEQFF
clone size: NA; J gene: TRBJ2-5; V gene: TRBV5-6; D gene: NA; CDR3 DNA: TGTGCCAGCAGCTTTTGGAGGGACAGCTTTTACCAAGAGACCCAGTACTTC; CDR3 protein: CASSFWRDSFYQETQYF
clone size: NA; J gene: TRBJ1-5; V gene: TRBV7-8; D gene: NA; CDR3 DNA: TGTGCCAGCAGTATTTCGAGCGGCCCCTATAGCAATCAGCCCCAGCATTTT; CDR3 protein: CASSISSGPYSNQPQHF
clone size: few; J gene: TRBJ1-2; V gene: TRBV14; D gene: TRBD1; CDR3 DNA: TGTGCCAGCAGCCCCACCCACAAGGACAGGGAGGACTCCTATGGCTACACCTTC; CDR3 protein: CASSPTHKDREDSYGYTF
clone size: NA; J gene: TRBJ2-7; V gene: TRBV6-1; D gene: NA; CDR3 DNA: TGTGCCAGCAGTGAACTTTTTTTGGAGCAGTACTTC; CDR3 protein: CASSELFLEQYF
clone size: NA; J gene: TRBJ2-7; V gene: TRBV3-1/TRBV3-2; D gene: NA; CDR3 DNA: TGTGCCAGCCACGAGCAGTACTTC; CDR3 protein: CASHEQYF
clone size: NA; J gene: TRBJ1-6; V gene: TRBV10-3; D gene: NA; CDR3 DNA: TGTGCCATCAGTGAGGCAGGGGAGGTTGATTCACCCCTCCACTTT; CDR3 protein: CAISEAGEVDSPLHF
clone size: NA; J gene: TRBJ2-2; V gene: TRBV2; D gene: TRBD1; CDR3 DNA: TGTGCCAGCACACGACAGGGATCCGGGGAGCTGTTTTTT; CDR3 protein: CASTRQGSGELFF
clone size: once; J gene: TRBJ1-1; V gene: TRBV10-3; D gene: NA; CDR3 DNA: TGTGCCATCAGTGAGGAGGGGTCGCCCTTAAGAGCTTTCTTT; CDR3 protein: CAISEEGSPLRAFF
clone size: NA; J gene: TRBJ1-2; V gene: TRBV5-1; D gene: NA; CDR3 DNA: TGCGCCAGCAGCTACGAAGCCTCCTATGGCTACACCTTC; CDR3 protein: CASSYEASYGYTF
clone size: NA; J gene: TRBJ2-5; V gene: TRBV28; D gene: TRBD1; CDR3 DNA: TGTGCCACCACTGCCGGGACAGTTGACGAGACCCAGTACTTC; CDR3 protein: CATTAGTVDETQYF
clone size: once; J gene: TRBJ2-3; V gene: TRBV7-2; D gene: TRBD2; CDR3 DNA: TGTGCCAGCAGCCGGACTAGCGGGAGGGTTCCCCCAGATACGCAGTATTTT; CDR3 protein: CASSRTSGRVPPDTQYF